This record concerns one T cell receptor beta chain sequence. V trimming: 1 base; J trimming: 5 bases; junction bases outside the gene matches: 0. CDR3 size: 15 residues. Per germline, CDR1 LNHNV and CDR2 YYDKDF (reference sequence). The data stem from a study of blood T cell repertoires in COVID-19. On the study more broadly: Samples of COVID-19 (acute and convalescent) were obtained from the United States, Italy and Spain. The cDNA or gDNA used as material had been derived from T cells, B-cell-depleted T cells, or PBMCs.

Original data processing: Amplification with reference gene primers provided the estimates of nucleated cell counts. Clones were read by immunoSEQ multiplex PCR, and TCRdb kept only the in-frame ones, dropping some. The V and J calls and clone size were taken over from that table, and D and trimming were inferred from the DNA. The table shows some 66,000 clones, with roughly 82% occurring only once. What was sequenced was peripheral blood. The chain carries TRBV15 and TRBJ2-1; 12 bases map to TRBD2. This clonotype was sampled from a man aged 55 to 69 with acute or convalescent COVID-19. In nucleotides, the CDR3 is TGTGCCACCAGCAGAGGGACTAGCGGGGACAATGAGCAGTTCTTC. It codes for CATSRGTSGDNEQFF.